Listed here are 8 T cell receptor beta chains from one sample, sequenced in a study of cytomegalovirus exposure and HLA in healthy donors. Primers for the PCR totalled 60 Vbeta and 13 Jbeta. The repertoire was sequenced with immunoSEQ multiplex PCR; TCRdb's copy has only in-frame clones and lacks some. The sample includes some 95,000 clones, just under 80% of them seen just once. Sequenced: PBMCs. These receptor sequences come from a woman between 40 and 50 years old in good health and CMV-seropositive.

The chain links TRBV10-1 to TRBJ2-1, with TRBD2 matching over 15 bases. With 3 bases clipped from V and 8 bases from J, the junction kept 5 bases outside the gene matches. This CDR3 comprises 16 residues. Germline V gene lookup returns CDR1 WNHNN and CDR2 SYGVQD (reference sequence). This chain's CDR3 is CASSDPGLAGGYEQFF. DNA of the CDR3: TGCGCCAGCAGTGACCCGGGACTAGCGGGAGGTTATGAGCAGTTCTTC.

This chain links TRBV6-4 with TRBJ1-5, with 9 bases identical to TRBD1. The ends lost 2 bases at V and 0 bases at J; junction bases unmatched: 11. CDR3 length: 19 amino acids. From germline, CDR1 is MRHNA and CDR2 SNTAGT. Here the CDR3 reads CASSDPGQGDIYSNQPQHF. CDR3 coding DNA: TGTGCCAGCAGTGACCCGGGACAGGGAGATATTTATAGCAATCAGCCCCAGCATTTT.

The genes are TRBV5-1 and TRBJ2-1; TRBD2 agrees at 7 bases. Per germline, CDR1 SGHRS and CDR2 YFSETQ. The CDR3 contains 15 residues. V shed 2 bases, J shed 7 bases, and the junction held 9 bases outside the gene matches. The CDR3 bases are TGCGCCAGCAGCTTTGGGGGGAGGGCCGGTAATGAGCAGTTCTTC. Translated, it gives CASSFGGRAGNEQFF.

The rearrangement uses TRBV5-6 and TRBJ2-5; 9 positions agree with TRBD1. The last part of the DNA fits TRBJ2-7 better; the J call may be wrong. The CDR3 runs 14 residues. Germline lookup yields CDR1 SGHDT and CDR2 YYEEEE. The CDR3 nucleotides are TGTGCCAGCAGACCAGGGACAGGGTTTTACGAGCAGTACTTC. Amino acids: CASRPGTGFYEQYF.

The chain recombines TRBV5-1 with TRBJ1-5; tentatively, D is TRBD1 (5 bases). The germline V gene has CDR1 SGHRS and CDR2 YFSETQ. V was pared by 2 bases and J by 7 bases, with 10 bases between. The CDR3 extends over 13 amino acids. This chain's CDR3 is CASSFQGSQPQHF. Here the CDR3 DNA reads TGCGCCAGCAGCTTTCAGGGTTCACAGCCCCAGCATTTT.

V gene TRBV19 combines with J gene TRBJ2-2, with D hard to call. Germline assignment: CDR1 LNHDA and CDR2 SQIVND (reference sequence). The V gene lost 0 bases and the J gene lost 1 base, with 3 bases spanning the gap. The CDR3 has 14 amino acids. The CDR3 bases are TGTGCCAGTAGTATAGATCTGAACACCGGGGAGCTGTTTTTT. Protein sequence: CASSIDLNTGELFF.

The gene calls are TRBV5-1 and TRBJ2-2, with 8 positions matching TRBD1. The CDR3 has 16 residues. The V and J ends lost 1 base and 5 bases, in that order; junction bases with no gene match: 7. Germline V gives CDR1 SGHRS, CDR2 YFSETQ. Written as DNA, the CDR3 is TGCGCCAGCAGCTTGTATAGGACAGGGAAGACCGGGGAGCTGTTTTTT. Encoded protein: CASSLYRTGKTGELFF.

The chain's CDR3 is CAWSVGWGTEKLFF. CDR3 DNA: TGTGCCTGGAGTGTAGGATGGGGGACAGAAAAACTGTTTTTT. The rearrangement links TRBV30 to TRBJ1-4, with D maybe TRBD1 (6 bases). This CDR3 is built from 14 residues. Germline V gives CDR1 GTSNPN, CDR2 SVGIG (reference sequence). V lost 0 bases to trimming and J lost 8 bases, with 13 bases between them.